Detailed here is one T cell receptor (beta chain). Its antigen remains undetermined. No qualities accompany the bases; no much larger clone lies one base away. The data were taken from a study of vaccination effects on CD4 cells after COVID-19 (dated by TCRdb to between 2022 and 2023). Concerning the study at large: To identify antigen-specific CD4+ T cell clonotypes by their expansion, the ViraFEST assay first stimulated PBMC with viral peptide pools and then applied TCR sequencing. The Oncomine TCR Beta short-read assay on an Illumina iSeq 100 was used to sequence cultures from other donors in the study. Two doses of either the BNT162b2 or the mRNA-1273 mRNA SARS-CoV-2 vaccine were administered to participants. The study compared SARS-CoV-2 spike-specific CD4+ TCR repertoires before and after mRNA vaccination in COVID-19 convalescent patients and infection-naive vaccine recipients. Two million PBMC per well were cultured with 9 to 10 ug/ml peptides in IMDM containing roughly 5% human AB serum, around 9.7 IU/ml IL-2 and gentamicin. Altogether, roughly 10 COVID-19 convalescent patients and a handful of SARS-CoV-2-naive healthy vaccine recipients made up the full study. The full study reports these points: Both infection-induced and vaccine-induced clones contracted markedly at late post-vaccination timepoints, which is consistent with waning T cell responses. Only a small number of convalescent patients were included, and no early post-infection timepoints were available, which limited the study. In healthy vaccine recipients, vaccine-induced clones were almost all SARS-CoV-2 mono-reactive, with only 1 of 255 cross-reactive with common cold coronaviruses.

After about 10 days of culture, CD4+ T cells were isolated with the EasySep CD4+ T cell isolation kit. None of the healthy vaccine recipients had a prior SARS-CoV-2 infection, which was confirmed by nucleocapsid antibody tests that came back negative both before and after vaccination. On days 3 and 7, half of the culture medium was replaced with fresh IL-2-containing medium. Unless noted otherwise, every peptide stimulation condition was cultured in triplicate wells. Using Ficoll-Paque Plus gradient centrifugation, PBMC were separated from whole blood and then either used fresh or cryopreserved at -140C. The QIAamp micro DNA kit was used to extract genomic DNA from the cultured CD4+ T cells. The junction shows trimming of 1 base on V and 4 bases on J, plus 26 bases between the germline ends. CDR3 length: 19 amino acids, cysteine to phenylalanine. Solely the CDR3 DNA is kept, with 57 bases framed from the first base. The germline V gene supplies CDR1 SGHTS and CDR2 YDEGEE.

Library generation was performed with the immunoSEQ multiplex PCR assay. DNA from the CD4+ T cells that had been cultured and isolated underwent TCR beta CDR3 sequencing. In the authors' own workflow: Non-productive TCR sequences were discarded, and reads were trimmed to the CDR3 region, with only CDR3s of 7 or more amino acids retained. The MANAFEST web app was used to pick out antigen-specific clonotypes by comparing their expansion in peptide wells with that in reference cultures. Positive clones required FDR<0.05 expansion versus reference and all other wells, odds ratio above 5, and frequency above 0.1% in two replicate wells. A clonotype was called cross-reactive if it was significantly expanded both in SARS-CoV-2 spike wells and in at least one common cold coronavirus spike condition. CDR3 similarity was assessed by Levenshtein distance with the stringdist R package, and unrooted trees were built with ape in R 3.6.1. Imported from immuneACCESS, the table was reduced by TCRdb to in-frame sequences with V and J called. These copies leave out some clones; in studies compared against another copy, an unresolved V gene accounts for under half, and the cause of the remainder is not known. The V and J calls and clone size come from that table; D and trimming were worked out from the DNA. Within this sample are around 46,000 clones, with roughly three fifths of them counted one time only. Of the sample, approximately 5% is held by the ten largest clones.

The source is a human donor who received a COVID-19 vaccine. Sample: CD4+ T cells from PBMCs cultured without peptide, taken before COVID-19 vaccination. This chain joins TRBV5-8 to TRBJ1-2; a tentative D call is TRBD1 (5 bases match). Read as DNA, the sequence is TGTGCCAGCAGCTTGTTTTCCGGACAATCCAGCAGCTTTTTCTATGGCTACACCTTC. The translation is CASSLFSGQSSSFFYGYTF.